This T cell receptor (beta chain) was captured in a study of T cell repertoires in cytomegalovirus infection. Overall study: As its CMV epitopes, the study selected recently identified HLA-C-restricted and well-studied HLA-B-restricted targets.

TCRdb independently ran MiXCR on the reads; one entry per CDR3 protein. The sample shows approximately 390,000 distinct CDR3 sequences, roughly 34% of them seen only once. Regarding this clonotype: Its antigen is as yet unknown.

This sequence was found in a human donor in good health (CMV status not recorded). Some clones in this sample may be carry-over from other donors' samples. The sample consisted of cultured PBMCs, taken from culture after CMV antigen stimulation.

The CDR3 sequence is CASSQAGTTGNEQFF. The DNA for the CDR3 is TGTGCCAGCAGCCAAGCGGGTACCACGGGGAATGAGCAGTTCTTC. The chain couples TRBV7-3 to TRBJ2-1; D is possibly TRBD2 (6 bases). CDR1 is SGHTA, CDR2 FQGTGA, per germline. The CDR3 sequence is 15 residues long. Deletions cut 5 bases from V and 7 bases from J, with 18 bases between.